The present T cell receptor beta chain was sequenced within a study of identical twins. J gave up 4 bases and V 7 bases, and 9 bases lay outside the gene matches. The germline CDR1 and CDR2 sequences are SEHNR and FQNEAQ (reference sequence). The CDR3 is 15 amino acids. This clonotype was found a few times. TCRdb re-called the 5' RACE reads through MiXCR, storing one row per CDR3 protein. The table lists 300,000 or so distinct CDR3 sequences, 9.5% of them singletons. These data were also filed under a second study, of yellow fever vaccine responses in identical twins.

The V and J genes are TRBV7-9 and TRBJ2-1; the match to TRBD2 covers 8 bases. The TCR was taken from a woman aged 18-29 years in good health. Sequencing was carried out using CD8+ T cells sorted from blood. The CDR3 spells CASNPLAGTYNEQFF. The CDR3, as DNA: TGTGCCAGCAACCCTCTAGCGGGCACATACAATGAGCAGTTCTTC.